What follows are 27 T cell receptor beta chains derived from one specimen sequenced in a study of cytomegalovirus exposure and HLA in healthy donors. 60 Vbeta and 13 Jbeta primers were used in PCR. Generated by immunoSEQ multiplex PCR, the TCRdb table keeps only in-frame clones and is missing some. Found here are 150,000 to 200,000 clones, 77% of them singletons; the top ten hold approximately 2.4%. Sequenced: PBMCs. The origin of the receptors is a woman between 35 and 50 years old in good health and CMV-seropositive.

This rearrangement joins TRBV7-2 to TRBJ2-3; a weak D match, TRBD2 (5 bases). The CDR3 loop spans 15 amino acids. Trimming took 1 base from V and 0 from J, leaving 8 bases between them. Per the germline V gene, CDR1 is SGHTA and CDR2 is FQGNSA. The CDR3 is CASSLVRGSTDTQYF. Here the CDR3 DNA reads TGTGCCAGCAGCTTAGTTCGGGGTAGCACAGATACGCAGTATTTT.

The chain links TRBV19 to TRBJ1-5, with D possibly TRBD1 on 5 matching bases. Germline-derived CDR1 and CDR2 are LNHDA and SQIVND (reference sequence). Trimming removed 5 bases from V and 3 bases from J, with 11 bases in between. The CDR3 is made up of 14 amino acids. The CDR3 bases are TGTGCCAGTAGTCCCGACAGTCCCAATCAGCCCCAGCATTTT. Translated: CASSPDSPNQPQHF.

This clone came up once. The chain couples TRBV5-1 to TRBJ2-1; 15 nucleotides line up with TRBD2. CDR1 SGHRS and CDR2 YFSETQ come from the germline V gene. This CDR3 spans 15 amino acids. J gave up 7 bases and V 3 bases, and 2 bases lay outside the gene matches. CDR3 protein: CASSSGLAGGNEQFF. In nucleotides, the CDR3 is TGCGCCAGCAGCTCTGGACTAGCGGGGGGGAATGAGCAGTTCTTC. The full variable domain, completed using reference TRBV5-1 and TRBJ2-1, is KAGVTQTPRYLIKTRGQQVTLSCSPISGHRSVSWYQQTPGQGLQFLFEYFSETQRNKGNFPGRFSGRQFSNSRSEMNVSTLELGDSALYLCASSSGLAGGNEQFFGPGTRLTVL.

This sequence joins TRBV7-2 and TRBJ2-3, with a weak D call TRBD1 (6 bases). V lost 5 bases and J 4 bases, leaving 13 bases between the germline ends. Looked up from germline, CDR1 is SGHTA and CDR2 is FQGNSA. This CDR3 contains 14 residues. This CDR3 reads CASSLGHTSDTQYF. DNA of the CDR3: TGTGCCAGCAGCCTGGGACATACTTCAGATACGCAGTATTTT.

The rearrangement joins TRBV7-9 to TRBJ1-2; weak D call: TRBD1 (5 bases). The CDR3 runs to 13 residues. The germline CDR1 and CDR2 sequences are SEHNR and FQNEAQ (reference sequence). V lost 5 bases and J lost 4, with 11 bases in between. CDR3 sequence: CASSSREVYGYTF. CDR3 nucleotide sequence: TGTGCCAGCAGCAGCAGGGAGGTCTATGGCTACACCTTC.

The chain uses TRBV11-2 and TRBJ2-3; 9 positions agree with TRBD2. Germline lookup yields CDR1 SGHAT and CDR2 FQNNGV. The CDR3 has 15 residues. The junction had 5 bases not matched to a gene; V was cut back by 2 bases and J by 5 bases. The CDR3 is CASSLNSGSVDTQYF. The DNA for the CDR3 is TGTGCCAGCAGCTTAAATAGCGGGAGCGTAGATACGCAGTATTTT.

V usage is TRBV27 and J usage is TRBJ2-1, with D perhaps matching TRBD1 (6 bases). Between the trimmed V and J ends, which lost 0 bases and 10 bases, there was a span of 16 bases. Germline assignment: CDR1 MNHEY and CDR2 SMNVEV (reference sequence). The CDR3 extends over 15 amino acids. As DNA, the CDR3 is TGTGCCAGCAGTTTATCTACTAGAGGGGGTTGGGAGCAGTTCTTC. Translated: CASSLSTRGGWEQFF.

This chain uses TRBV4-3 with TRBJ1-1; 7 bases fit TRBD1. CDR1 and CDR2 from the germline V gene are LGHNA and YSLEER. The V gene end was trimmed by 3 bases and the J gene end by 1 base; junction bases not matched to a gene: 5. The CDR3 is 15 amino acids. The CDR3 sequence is CASSHVGTANTEAFF. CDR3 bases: TGCGCCAGCAGCCACGTAGGGACAGCGAACACTGAAGCTTTCTTT.

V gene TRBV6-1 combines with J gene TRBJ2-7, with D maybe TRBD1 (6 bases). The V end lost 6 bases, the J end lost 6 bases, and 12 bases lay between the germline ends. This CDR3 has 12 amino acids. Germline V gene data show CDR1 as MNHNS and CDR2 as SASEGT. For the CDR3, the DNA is TGTGCCAGCAGGCAGGGGCCTAGCGAGCAGTACTTC. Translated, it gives CASRQGPSEQYF.

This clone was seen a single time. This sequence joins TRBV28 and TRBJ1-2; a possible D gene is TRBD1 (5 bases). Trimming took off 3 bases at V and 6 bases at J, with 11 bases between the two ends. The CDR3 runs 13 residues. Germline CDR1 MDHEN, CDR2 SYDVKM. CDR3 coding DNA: TGTGCCAGCAGTTTGGGGGGGTCAGATGGCTACACCTTC. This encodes CASSLGGSDGYTF.

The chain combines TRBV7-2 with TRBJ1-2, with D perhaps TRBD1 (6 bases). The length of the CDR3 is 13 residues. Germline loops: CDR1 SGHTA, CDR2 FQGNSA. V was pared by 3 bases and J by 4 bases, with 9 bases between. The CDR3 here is CASSFLQGYGYTF. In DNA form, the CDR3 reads TGTGCCAGCAGCTTTTTACAGGGCTATGGCTACACCTTC.

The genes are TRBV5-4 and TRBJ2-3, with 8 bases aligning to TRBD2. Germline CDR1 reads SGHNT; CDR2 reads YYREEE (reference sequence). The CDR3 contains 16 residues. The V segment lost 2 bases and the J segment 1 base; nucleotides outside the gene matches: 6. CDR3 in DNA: TGTGCCAGCAGCTTCGGAGCGGGGGTCGGCACAGATACGCAGTATTTT. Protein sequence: CASSFGAGVGTDTQYF.

CDR3 in amino acids: CASSAGTDYEQYF. CDR3 nucleotides: TGTGCCAGCAGCGCCGGGACAGACTACGAGCAGTACTTC. The chain is built from TRBV7-9 and TRBJ2-7, with 7 bases aligning to TRBD1. The germline V gene has CDR1 SEHNR and CDR2 FQNEAQ (reference sequence). This CDR3 is 13 amino acids long. V lost 5 bases, J lost 3 bases, and 4 bases stayed unmatched.

CDR3 sequence (DNA): TGTGCCAGCAGCTTACAGGGGGTATCCTACGAGCAGTACTTC. As protein: CASSLQGVSYEQYF. The chain is built from TRBV7-2 and TRBJ2-7; 7 nucleotides align to TRBD1. This CDR3 is built from 14 residues. The trim removed 2 bases at V and 1 base at J, leaving 2 bases unmatched. CDR1 is SGHTA, CDR2 FQGNSA, per germline.

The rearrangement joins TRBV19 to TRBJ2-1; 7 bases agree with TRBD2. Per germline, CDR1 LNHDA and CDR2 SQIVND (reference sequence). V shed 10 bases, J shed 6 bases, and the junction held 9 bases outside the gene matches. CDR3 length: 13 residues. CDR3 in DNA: TGTGCCACGAGGGCGGGACTAAGCAATGAGCAGTTCTTC. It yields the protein CATRAGLSNEQFF. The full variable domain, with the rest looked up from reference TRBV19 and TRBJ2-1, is DGGITQSPKYLFRKEGQNVTLSCEQNLNHDAMYWYRQDPGQGLRLIYYSQIVNDFQKGDIAEGYSVSREKKESFPLTVTSAQKNPTAFYLCATRAGLSNEQFFGPGTRLTVL.

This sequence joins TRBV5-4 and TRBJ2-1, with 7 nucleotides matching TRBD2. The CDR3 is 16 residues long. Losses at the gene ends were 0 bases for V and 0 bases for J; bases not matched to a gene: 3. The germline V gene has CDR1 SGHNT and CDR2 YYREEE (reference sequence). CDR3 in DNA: TGTGCCAGCAGCTTGGACGGGGGGATCTCCTACAATGAGCAGTTCTTC. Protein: CASSLDGGISYNEQFF.

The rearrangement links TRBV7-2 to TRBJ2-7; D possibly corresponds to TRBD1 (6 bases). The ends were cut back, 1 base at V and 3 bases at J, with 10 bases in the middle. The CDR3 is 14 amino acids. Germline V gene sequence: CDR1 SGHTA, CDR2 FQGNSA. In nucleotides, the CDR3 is TGTGCCAGCAGCTTAGGACAGGCCTACTACGAGCAGTACTTC. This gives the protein CASSLGQAYYEQYF.

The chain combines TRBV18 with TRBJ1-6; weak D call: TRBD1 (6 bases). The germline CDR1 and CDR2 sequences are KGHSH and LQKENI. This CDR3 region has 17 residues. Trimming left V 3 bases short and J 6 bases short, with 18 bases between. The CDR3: CASSPPGTLGGNSPLHF. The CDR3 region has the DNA TGTGCCAGCTCACCCCCGGGGACGTTAGGGGGTAATTCACCCCTCCACTTT.

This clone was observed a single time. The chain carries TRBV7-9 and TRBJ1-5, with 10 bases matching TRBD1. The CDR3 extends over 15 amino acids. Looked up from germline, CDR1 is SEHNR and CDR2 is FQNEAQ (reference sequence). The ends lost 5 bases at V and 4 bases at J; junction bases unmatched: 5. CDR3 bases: TGTGCCAGCAGCAACGGACAGGGGGGGAATCAGCCCCAGCATTTT. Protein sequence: CASSNGQGGNQPQHF.

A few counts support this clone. The CDR3 is CASSVDKNYGYTF. In DNA form, the CDR3 reads TGTGCCAGCTCAGTCGACAAGAACTATGGCTACACCTTC. The chain links TRBV18 to TRBJ1-2; D not resolved. Germline V gene data show CDR1 as KGHSH and CDR2 as LQKENI. The CDR3 spans 13 residues. V gave up 5 bases and J gave up 2 bases, with 9 bases separating them. Using reference TRBV18 and TRBJ1-2 for the parts outside the CDR3, the full variable domain is NAGVMQNPRHLVRRRGQEARLRCSPMKGHSHVYWYRQLPEEGLKFMVYLQKENIIDESGMPKERFSAEFPKEGPSILRIQQVVRGDSAAYFCASSVDKNYGYTFGSGTRLTVV.

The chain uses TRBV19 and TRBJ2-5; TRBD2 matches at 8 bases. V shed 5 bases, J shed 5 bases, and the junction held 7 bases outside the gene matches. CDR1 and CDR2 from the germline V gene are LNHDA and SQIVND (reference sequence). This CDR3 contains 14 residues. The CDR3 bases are TGTGCCAGTAGTGGGAGCGGGGGCCGGGAGACCCAGTACTTC. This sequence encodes CASSGSGGRETQYF.

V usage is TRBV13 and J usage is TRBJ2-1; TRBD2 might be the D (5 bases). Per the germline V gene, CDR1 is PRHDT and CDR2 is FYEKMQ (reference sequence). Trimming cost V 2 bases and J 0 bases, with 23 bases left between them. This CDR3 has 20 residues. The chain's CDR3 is CASSLKRTKVMASSYNEQFF. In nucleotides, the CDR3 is TGTGCCAGCAGCTTAAAGCGGACGAAAGTGATGGCTAGCTCCTACAATGAGCAGTTCTTC.

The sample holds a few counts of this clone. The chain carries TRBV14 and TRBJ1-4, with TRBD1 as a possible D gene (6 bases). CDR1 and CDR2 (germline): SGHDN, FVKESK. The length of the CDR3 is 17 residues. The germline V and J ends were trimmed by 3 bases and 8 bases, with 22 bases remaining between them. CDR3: CASSQGTNSGLGEKLFF. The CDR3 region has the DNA TGTGCCAGCAGCCAGGGGACAAACTCAGGATTGGGAGAAAAACTGTTTTTT.

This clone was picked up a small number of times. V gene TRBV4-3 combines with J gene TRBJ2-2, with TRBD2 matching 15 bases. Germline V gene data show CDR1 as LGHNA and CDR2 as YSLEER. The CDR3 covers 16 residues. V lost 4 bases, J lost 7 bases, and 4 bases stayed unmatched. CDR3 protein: CASSPGLAGGGGELFF. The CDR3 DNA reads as TGCGCCAGCAGCCCAGGACTAGCGGGAGGGGGCGGGGAGCTGTTTTTT.

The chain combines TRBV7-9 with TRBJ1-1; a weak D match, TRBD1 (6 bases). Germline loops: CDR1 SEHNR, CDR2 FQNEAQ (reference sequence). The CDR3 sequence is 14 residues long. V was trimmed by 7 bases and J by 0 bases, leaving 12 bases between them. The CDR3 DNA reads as TGTGCCAGCATCCGACAGGCATTGAACACTGAAGCTTTCTTT. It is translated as CASIRQALNTEAFF.

The CDR3 region has the DNA TGTGCCAGCAGCTTAGGCGAGGGGGCGGACGGCTACACCTTC. Residues: CASSLGEGADGYTF. The genes are TRBV7-8 and TRBJ1-2; 7 bases match TRBD1. The CDR3 contains 14 residues. The ends lost 1 base at V and 8 bases at J; junction bases unmatched: 7. The germline V gene has CDR1 SGHVS and CDR2 FQNEAQ.

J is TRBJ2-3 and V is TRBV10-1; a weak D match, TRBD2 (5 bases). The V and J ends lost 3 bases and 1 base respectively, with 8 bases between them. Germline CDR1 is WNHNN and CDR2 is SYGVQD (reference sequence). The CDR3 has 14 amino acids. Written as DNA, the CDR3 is TGCGCCAGCAGTGATCCGGAGGGCACAGATACGCAGTATTTT. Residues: CASSDPEGTDTQYF.